This entry lists 28 T cell receptor beta chains sequenced from one sample in a study of blood T cell repertoires in COVID-19. Generated by immunoSEQ multiplex PCR, the TCRdb table keeps only in-frame clones and is missing some. Among around 310,000 clones listed, 90% were seen once. Specimen: peripheral blood. All receptors come from a woman in her thirties or forties with COVID-19, enrolled during active disease.

The V call is TRBV2, the J call TRBJ2-3, with D unresolved. This CDR3 is built from 11 residues. Trimming cost V 3 bases and J 6 bases, with 4 bases left between them. CDR1 and CDR2 from the germline V gene are SNHLY and FYNNEI. The CDR3 loop is CASSDYDTQYF. The CDR3 DNA sequence: TGTGCCAGCAGTGATTATGATACGCAGTATTTT.

This clone was detected once. The chain links TRBV4-1 to TRBJ1-4; 8 bases are shared with TRBD1. V was pared by 4 bases and J by 0 bases, with 4 bases of the junction left unmatched. Germline CDR1 reads MGHRA; CDR2 reads YSYEKL. CDR3 length equals 16 residues. The CDR3 DNA sequence: TGCGCCAGCAGCCGATGGACAGGGTCAACTAATGAAAAACTGTTTTTT. Translating gives CASSRWTGSTNEKLFF.

This chain joins TRBV9 and TRBJ2-1; 7 bases fit TRBD2. CDR3 length equals 15 residues. Germline CDR1 is SGDLS and CDR2 is YYNGEE. Trimming removed 3 bases from V and 1 base from J; junction bases left unmatched: 4. In DNA, the CDR3 is TGTGCCAGCAGCGACCGCGGGGGTTCCTACAATGAGCAGTTCTTC. It specifies CASSDRGGSYNEQFF.

This sequence joins TRBV27 and TRBJ1-5; weak D call: TRBD1 (5 bases). The CDR3 totals 17 residues. The V end lost 6 bases, the J end lost 4 bases, and 22 bases lay between the germline ends. The germline gives CDR1 MNHEY, CDR2 SMNVEV (reference sequence). CDR3 sequence (DNA): TGTGCCAGCAGCTATTTTCGACCTTCTCAGGGTAATCAGCCCCAGCATTTT. Translated: CASSYFRPSQGNQPQHF.

The V gene is TRBV21-1, the J gene TRBJ1-4; TRBD1 is the table's D call and was not checked against the DNA. TRBV21-1 is marked as a pseudogene. The CDR3 is 11 amino acids. The CDR3 region is CARDRGEKLFF. The DNA for the CDR3 is TGTGCCAGGGACAGGGGAGAAAAACTGTTTTTT.

This chain uses TRBV6-5 with TRBJ2-2; 8 bases line up with TRBD2. Trimming removed 2 bases from V and 5 bases from J; junction bases left unmatched: 7. CDR1 and CDR2 (germline): MNHEY, SVGAGI. This CDR3 comprises 16 residues. CDR3 coding DNA: TGTGCCAGCAGTTACCGGGAGGGATTGAGGACCGGGGAGCTGTTTTTT. It yields the protein CASSYREGLRTGELFF.

V and J are TRBV18 and TRBJ2-3, with D perhaps matching TRBD1 (5 bases). CDR3 length: 16 amino acids. V gave up 0 bases and J gave up 4 bases, with 14 bases separating them. Germline V gene sequence: CDR1 KGHSH, CDR2 LQKENI. The CDR3, as DNA: TGTGCCAGCTCACCACCGATAGGGGTATCTCCAGATACGCAGTATTTT. Its translation is CASSPPIGVSPDTQYF.

This clone occurred once. The genes are TRBV6-1 and TRBJ1-2, with TRBD1 matching 8 bases. Germline V gene data show CDR1 as MNHNS and CDR2 as SASEGT. The CDR3 contains 12 residues. J lost 4 bases, V lost 9 bases, and 4 bases had no gene match. The CDR3 DNA is TGTGCCAGTACAGGGGGAGGCTATGGCTACACCTTC. This gives the protein CASTGGGYGYTF.

The chain links TRBV6-5 to TRBJ2-1; no definite D call. This CDR3 spans 14 amino acids. Germline V gene sequence: CDR1 MNHEY, CDR2 SVGAGI. Trimming pared 5 bases from V and 10 bases from J, leaving 18 bases between. The CDR3 bases are TGTGCCAGCAGTCAGTTTTTTACGACCGGGGAGCAGTTCTTC. This gives the protein CASSQFFTTGEQFF.

The J gene is TRBJ1-2, the V gene TRBV4-3; tentative D call: TRBD1 (6 bases). The ends were cut back, 2 bases at V and 4 bases at J, with 11 bases in the middle. The CDR3 length is 14 residues. The germline V gene encodes CDR1 LGHNA and CDR2 YSLEER. The CDR3 is CASSQKGVGYGYTF. The CDR3 DNA reads as TGCGCCAGCAGCCAAAAGGGGGTTGGCTATGGCTACACCTTC.

This clone was recorded once. The chain couples TRBV10-3 to TRBJ1-1; D may be TRBD1 (5 bases). This CDR3 contains 12 residues. Germline V gene sequence: CDR1 ENHRY, CDR2 SYGVKD. The CDR3 nucleotides are TGTGTCACCGCCCAGGGAGGCACTGAAGCTTTCTTT. Protein sequence: CVTAQGGTEAFF.

V usage is TRBV4-3 and J usage is TRBJ1-4, with D maybe TRBD1 (6 bases). Germline-derived CDR1 and CDR2 are LGHNA and YSLEER. The CDR3 consists of 17 residues. The ends were cut back, 1 base at V and 4 bases at J, with 16 bases in the middle. The CDR3 reads CASSQARGGEGNEKLFF. DNA of the CDR3: TGCGCCAGCAGCCAAGCGAGAGGGGGGGAGGGTAATGAAAAACTGTTTTTT.

This chain links TRBV6-7 with TRBJ2-3, with D tentatively TRBD2 (6 bases). TRBV6-7 is an open reading frame, and its role is uncertain. The CDR3 has 14 residues. Trimming stripped 4 bases from V and 6 bases from J, with 14 bases between. CDR3 sequence: CASSSPCGADTQYF. The CDR3, as DNA: TGTGCCAGCAGTTCTCCGTGCGGGGCCGATACGCAGTATTTT.

The chain carries TRBV13 and TRBJ1-2; TRBD1 aligns across 7 bases. The CDR3 has 13 residues. From germline, CDR1 is PRHDT and CDR2 FYEKMQ (reference sequence). V trimming: 5 bases; J trimming: 4 bases; junction bases outside the gene matches: 4. CDR3 residues: CASSMGQSYGYTF. The DNA for the CDR3 is TGTGCCAGCAGCATGGGACAGAGCTATGGCTACACCTTC.

The chain employs TRBV19 and TRBJ2-2, with D maybe TRBD1 (5 bases). Looked up from germline, CDR1 is LNHDA and CDR2 is SQIVND (reference sequence). The CDR3 totals 14 residues. The V end was cut by 2 bases, the J end by 2 bases, with 6 bases between. The CDR3 protein is CASSIRGNTGELFF. As DNA, the CDR3 is TGTGCCAGTAGTATAAGGGGAAACACCGGGGAGCTGTTTTTT.

CDR3 protein: CASSLLSYGAKNIQYF. CDR3 sequence (DNA): TGCGCCAGCAGCTTGCTCTCTTACGGAGCCAAAAACATTCAGTACTTC. This sequence joins TRBV5-1 and TRBJ2-4; the D is unclear. Germline V gene sequence: CDR1 SGHRS, CDR2 YFSETQ. CDR3 length: 16 amino acids. The V end lost 1 base, the J end lost 0 bases, and 11 bases lay between the germline ends.

This chain joins TRBV2 and TRBJ2-2, with 7 bases lining up with TRBD1. The length of the CDR3 is 15 residues. V was clipped by 9 bases and J by 1 base; unmatched bases: 8. CDR1 and CDR2 (germline): SNHLY, FYNNEI. The CDR3 DNA is TGTGCCAGAGGGGGCCGGAACCTGAACACCGGGGAGCTGTTTTTT. As protein: CARGGRNLNTGELFF.

The chain employs TRBV15 and TRBJ2-7; 11 bases are a match to TRBD1. Germline lookup yields CDR1 LNHNV and CDR2 YYDKDF (reference sequence). The CDR3 extends over 16 amino acids. V lost 1 base and J lost 6; bases outside the gene matches: 8. CDR3 DNA sequence: TGTGCCACCAGCAGAGTGTTTGGGACAGGGGGACCCGAGCAGTACTTC. This sequence encodes CATSRVFGTGGPEQYF. Full variable domain (rest looked up from reference TRBV15 and TRBJ2-7): DAMVIQNPRYQVTQFGKPVTLSCSQTLNHNVMYWYQQKSSQAPKLLFHYYDKDFNNEADTPDNFQSRRPNTSFCFLDIRSPGLGDTAMYLCATSRVFGTGGPEQYFGPGTRLTVT.

CDR3 sequence: CASSFGGRGYGYTF. For the CDR3, the DNA is TGTGCCAGCAGCTTCGGGGGGCGGGGGTATGGCTACACCTTC. V and J are TRBV7-2 and TRBJ1-2, with D possibly matching TRBD1 (6 bases). V lost 3 bases, J lost 5 bases, and 13 bases lay in between. The length of the CDR3 is 14 residues. Looked up from germline, CDR1 is SGHTA and CDR2 is FQGNSA.

CDR3 amino acids: CASSLGVWGVTEAFF. Written as DNA, the CDR3 is TGTGCCAGCAGCTTAGGTGTTTGGGGGGTCACTGAAGCTTTCTTT. This chain connects TRBV7-8 to TRBJ1-1; weak D call: TRBD1 (5 bases). Trimming stripped 1 base from V and 4 bases from J, with 13 bases between. The length of the CDR3 is 15 residues. Looked up from germline, CDR1 is SGHVS and CDR2 is FQNEAQ. The full variable domain, its missing parts supplied by reference TRBV7-8 and TRBJ1-1, is GAGVSQSPRYKVAKRGQDVALRCDPISGHVSLFWYQQALGQGPEFLTYFQNEAQLDKSGLPSDRFFAERPEGSVSTLKIQRTQQEDSAVYLCASSLGVWGVTEAFFGQGTRLTVV.

The rearrangement joins TRBV13 to TRBJ2-5; tentative D call: TRBD2 (5 bases). From germline, CDR1 is PRHDT and CDR2 FYEKMQ (reference sequence). The CDR3 extends over 14 amino acids. V gave up 2 bases and J gave up 2 bases, with 9 bases separating them. The CDR3 DNA reads as TGTGCCAGCAGCTTAATCGGCGGGCAAGAGACCCAGTACTTC. Translated: CASSLIGGQETQYF.

The V call is TRBV6-5, the J call TRBJ1-1; D possibly corresponds to TRBD1 (5 bases). Trimming cost V 2 bases and J 1 base, with 8 bases left between them. The CDR3 loop spans 14 amino acids. CDR1 MNHEY and CDR2 SVGAGI come from the germline V gene. The CDR3: CASSYGAPNTEAFF. The CDR3 nucleotides are TGTGCCAGCAGTTACGGGGCCCCGAACACTGAAGCTTTCTTT.

Worth noting for this clone: The same CDR3 is also encoded by other DNA sequences in this sample. J is TRBJ1-1 and V is TRBV18, with TRBD1 matching over 7 bases. The CDR3 length is 14 residues. The germline CDR1 and CDR2 sequences are KGHSH and LQKENI. V lost 3 bases and J lost 1; bases outside the gene matches: 2. The CDR3, as DNA: TGTGCCAGCTCACCGGGACAGAGGAACACTGAAGCTTTCTTT. Protein: CASSPGQRNTEAFF.

The V gene is TRBV4-1, the J gene TRBJ1-1; 8 bases map to TRBD1. This CDR3 has 15 residues. The V segment lost 7 bases and the J segment 2 bases; nucleotides outside the gene matches: 9. Germline loops: CDR1 MGHRA, CDR2 YSYEKL. CDR3 nucleotides: TGCGCCAGCAACAGGGGGGAAGGGGCAAACACTGAAGCTTTCTTT. It yields the protein CASNRGEGANTEAFF.

This clone was seen just once. The chain has TRBV30 and TRBJ2-3; possibly TRBD2 for D (6 bases). V lost 0 bases and J 6 bases, leaving 25 bases between the germline ends. The CDR3 totals 18 residues. The germline V gene encodes CDR1 GTSNPN and CDR2 SVGIG (reference sequence). CDR3 in DNA: TGTGCCTGGAGTGTAATGCACCAACTAGCTAGATCAGAGGATACGCAGTATTTT. Protein sequence: CAWSVMHQLARSEDTQYF.

V and J are TRBV6-2 or TRBV6-3 and TRBJ1-1; no clear D. Germline CDR1 is MNHEY and CDR2 is SVGEGT. The V and J ends lost 6 bases and 7 bases respectively, with 24 bases between them. The CDR3 sequence is 16 residues long. The CDR3 DNA is TGTGCCAGCAGCCCGTTACGGCTTGGAGGGTCGGGTGAAGCTTTCTTT. Its translation is CASSPLRLGGSGEAFF.

The rearrangement joins TRBV28 to TRBJ2-3; 10 bases are shared with TRBD2. V was pared by 4 bases and J by 5 bases, with 12 bases of the junction left unmatched. The CDR3 consists of 17 residues. The germline V gene encodes CDR1 MDHEN and CDR2 SYDVKM. The CDR3 DNA is TGTGCCAGCAGTTCGAACTTCCTAGCGGGGGAGGGAGATACGCAGTATTTT. It translates to CASSSNFLAGEGDTQYF. Filled out from reference TRBV28 and TRBJ2-3, the complete variable domain reads DVKVTQSSRYLVKRTGEKVFLECVQDMDHENMFWYRQDPGLGLRLIYFSYDVKMKEKGDIPEGYSVSREKKERFSLILESASTNQTSMYLCASSSNFLAGEGDTQYFGPGTRLTVL.

The rearrangement joins TRBV5-1 to TRBJ1-1; D uncertain. The germline gives CDR1 SGHRS, CDR2 YFSETQ. The CDR3 contains 14 residues. V lost 0 bases, J lost 0 bases, and 6 bases lay in between. The CDR3 loop is CASSLVLMNTEAFF. The CDR3 DNA reads as TGCGCCAGCAGCTTGGTACTCATGAACACTGAAGCTTTCTTT.